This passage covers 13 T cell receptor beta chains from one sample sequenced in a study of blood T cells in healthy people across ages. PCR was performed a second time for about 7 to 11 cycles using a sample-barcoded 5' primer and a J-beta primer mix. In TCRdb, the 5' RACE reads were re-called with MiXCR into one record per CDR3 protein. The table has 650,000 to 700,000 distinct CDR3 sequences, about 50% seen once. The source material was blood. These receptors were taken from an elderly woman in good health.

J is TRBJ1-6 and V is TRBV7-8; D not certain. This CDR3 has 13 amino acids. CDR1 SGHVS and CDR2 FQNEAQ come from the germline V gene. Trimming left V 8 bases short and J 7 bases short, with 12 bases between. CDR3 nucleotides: TGTGCCAGCTCAAAAAAGGAGAATTCACCCCTCCACTTT. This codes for CASSKKENSPLHF.

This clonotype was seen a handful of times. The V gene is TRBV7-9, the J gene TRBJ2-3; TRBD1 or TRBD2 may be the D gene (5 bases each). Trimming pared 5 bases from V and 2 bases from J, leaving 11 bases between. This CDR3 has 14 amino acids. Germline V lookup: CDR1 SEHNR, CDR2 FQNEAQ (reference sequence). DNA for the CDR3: TGTGCCAGCAGCCGCAGGGAGTTCACAGATACGCAGTATTTT. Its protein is CASSRREFTDTQYF.

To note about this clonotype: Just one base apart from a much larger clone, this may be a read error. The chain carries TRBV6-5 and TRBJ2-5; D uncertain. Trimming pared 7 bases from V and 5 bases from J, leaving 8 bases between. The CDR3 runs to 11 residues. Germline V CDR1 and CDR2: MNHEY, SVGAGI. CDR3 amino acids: CASTYLETQYF. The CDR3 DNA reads TGTGCCAGCACCTACCTGGAGACCCAGTACTTC.

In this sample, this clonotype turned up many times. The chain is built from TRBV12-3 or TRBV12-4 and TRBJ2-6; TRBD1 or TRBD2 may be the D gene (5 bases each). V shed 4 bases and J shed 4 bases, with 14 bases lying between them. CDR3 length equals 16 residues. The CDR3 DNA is TGTGCCAGCAGTTGGGACCGTTCGAGGGGGGCCAACGTCCTGACTTTC. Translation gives CASSWDRSRGANVLTF.

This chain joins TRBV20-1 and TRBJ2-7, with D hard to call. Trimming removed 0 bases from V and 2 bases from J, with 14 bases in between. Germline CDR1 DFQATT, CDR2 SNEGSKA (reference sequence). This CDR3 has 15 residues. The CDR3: CSARDPTSLAYEQYF. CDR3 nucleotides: TGCAGTGCTAGAGACCCAACTTCTCTTGCCTACGAGCAGTACTTC.

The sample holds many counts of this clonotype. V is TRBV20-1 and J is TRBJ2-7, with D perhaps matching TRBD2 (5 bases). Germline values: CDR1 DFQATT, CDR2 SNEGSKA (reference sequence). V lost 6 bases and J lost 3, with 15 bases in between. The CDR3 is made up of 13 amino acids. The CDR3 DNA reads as TGCAGTGCGAACGTAGCGACGAACTACGAGCAGTACTTC. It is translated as CSANVATNYEQYF.

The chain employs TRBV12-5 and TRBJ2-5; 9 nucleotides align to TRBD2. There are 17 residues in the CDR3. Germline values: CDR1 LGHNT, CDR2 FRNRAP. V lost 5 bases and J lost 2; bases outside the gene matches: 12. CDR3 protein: CASGEHYSGSEQETQYF. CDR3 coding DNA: TGTGCTAGTGGTGAGCACTATAGCGGGAGTGAGCAAGAGACCCAGTACTTC.

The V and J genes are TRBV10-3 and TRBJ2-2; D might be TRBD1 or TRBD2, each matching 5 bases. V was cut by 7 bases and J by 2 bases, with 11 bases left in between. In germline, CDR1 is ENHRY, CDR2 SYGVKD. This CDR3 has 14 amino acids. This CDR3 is CAITPGPNTGELFF. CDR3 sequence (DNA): TGTGCCATCACACCGGGACCCAACACCGGGGAGCTGTTTTTT.

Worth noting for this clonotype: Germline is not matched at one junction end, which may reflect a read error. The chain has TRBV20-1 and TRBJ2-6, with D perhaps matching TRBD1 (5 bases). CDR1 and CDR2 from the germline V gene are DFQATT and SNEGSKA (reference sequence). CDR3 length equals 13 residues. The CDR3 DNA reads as TGCAGTGCACAGCATCCTGGGGCCAGCGTCCTGACTTTC. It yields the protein CSAQHPGASVLTF.

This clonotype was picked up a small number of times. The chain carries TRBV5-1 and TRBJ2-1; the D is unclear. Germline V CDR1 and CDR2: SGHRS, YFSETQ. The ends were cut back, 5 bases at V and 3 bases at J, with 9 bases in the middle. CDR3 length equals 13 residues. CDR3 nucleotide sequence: TGCGCCAGCAGTGGCTCGGTCTACAATGAGCAGTTCTTC. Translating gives CASSGSVYNEQFF.

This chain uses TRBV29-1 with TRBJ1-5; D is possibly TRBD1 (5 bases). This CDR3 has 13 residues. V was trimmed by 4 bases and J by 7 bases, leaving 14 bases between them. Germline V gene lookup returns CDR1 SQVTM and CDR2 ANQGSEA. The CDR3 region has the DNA TGCAGCGTTGGGACGGGGGAGAAACAGCCCCAGCATTTT. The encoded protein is CSVGTGEKQPQHF.

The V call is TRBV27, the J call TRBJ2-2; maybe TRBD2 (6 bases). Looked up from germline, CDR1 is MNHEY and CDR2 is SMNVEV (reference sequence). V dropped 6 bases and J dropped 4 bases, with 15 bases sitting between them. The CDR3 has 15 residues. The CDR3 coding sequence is TGTGCCAGCAGCCCGTCTAGCGCCAGCACCGGGGAGCTGTTTTTT. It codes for CASSPSSASTGELFF.

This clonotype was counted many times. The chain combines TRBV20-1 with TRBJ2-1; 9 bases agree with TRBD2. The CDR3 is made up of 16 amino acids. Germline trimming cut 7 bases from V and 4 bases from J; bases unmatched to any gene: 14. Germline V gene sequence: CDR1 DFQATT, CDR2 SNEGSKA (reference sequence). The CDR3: CSVDLGIAGAYNEQFF. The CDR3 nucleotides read TGCAGTGTTGATCTAGGTATAGCGGGAGCTTACAATGAGCAGTTCTTC.